The 19 T cell receptor beta chains listed next were all sequenced from one sample in a study of identical twins. A single record per CDR3 protein comes from TCRdb applying MiXCR to the 5' RACE reads. The repertoire holds 600,000 to 700,000 distinct CDR3 sequences, with over 20% as singletons. The same sample was also studied in work on T cells expressing NK-cell markers.

Material: PBMCs. The receptors come from a woman under 30 in good health.

This clonotype has a handful of counts. V and J are TRBV5-6 and TRBJ2-7, with D perhaps TRBD1 or TRBD2 (6 bases each). There are 11 residues in the CDR3. V was trimmed by 4 bases and J by 5 bases, leaving 7 bases between them. The germline gives CDR1 SGHDT, CDR2 YYEEEE. The CDR3 loop is CASSRGHEQYF. CDR3 sequence (DNA): TGTGCCAGCAGCCGGGGGCACGAGCAGTACTTC.

The chain has TRBV10-3 and TRBJ1-1; 9 bases align to TRBD1. CDR3 length equals 17 residues. Trimming removed 2 bases from V and 1 base from J; junction bases left unmatched: 8. Germline CDR1 reads ENHRY; CDR2 reads SYGVKD. In nucleotides, the CDR3 is TGTGCCATCAGTGAGATCCCACAGGGGGCCGGGAACACTGAAGCTTTCTTT. Translation gives CAISEIPQGAGNTEAFF.

The chain is built from TRBV7-2 and TRBJ2-3; either TRBD1 or TRBD2 may fit D (5 bases each). The CDR3 has 16 amino acids. CDR1 and CDR2 (germline): SGHTA, FQGNSA. Trimming removed 1 base at V and 5 bases at J, with 16 bases between. Here the CDR3 reads CASSLGSGLDEDTQYF. CDR3 in DNA: TGTGCCAGCAGCTTAGGGTCGGGGCTAGATGAAGATACGCAGTATTTT.

In its sample, this clonotype was seen many times. CDR3 amino acids: CASSPPLSHSYEQYF. The CDR3 DNA sequence: TGTGCCAGCAGCCCACCCCTCAGCCACTCCTACGAGCAGTACTTC. The genes are TRBV28 and TRBJ2-7; no definite D call. The CDR3 contains 15 residues. Germline V gene sequence: CDR1 MDHEN, CDR2 SYDVKM. With 6 bases removed from V and 0 bases from J, the gap between germline ends came to 15 bases. The variable domain in full, with the rest retrieved from reference TRBV28 and TRBJ2-7, is DVKVTQSSRYLVKRTGEKVFLECVQDMDHENMFWYRQDPGLGLRLIYFSYDVKMKEKGDIPEGYSVSREKKERFSLILESASTNQTSMYLCASSPPLSHSYEQYFGPGTRLTVT.

V and J are TRBV21-1 and TRBJ2-1; the table names TRBD2, a call not compared with the DNA. TRBV21-1 corresponds to a pseudogene. The CDR3 has 18 amino acids. The CDR3 sequence is CASYRPRLAGGPPNEQFF. The DNA for the CDR3 is TGTGCCAGTTATCGCCCCCGCTTAGCGGGAGGGCCTCCCAATGAGCAGTTCTTC.

The genes are TRBV6-1 and TRBJ2-1; unclear D gene. Trimming removed 2 bases from V and 16 bases from J, with 18 bases in between. CDR3 length: 13 amino acids. Germline V gene data show CDR1 as MNHNS and CDR2 as SASEGT. The CDR3 loop reads CASSETQRALRFF. CDR3 coding DNA: TGTGCCAGCAGTGAAACACAGCGCGCTTTGCGCTTCTTC.

This clonotype was detected a few times. The V and J genes are TRBV5-1 and TRBJ2-3; a possible D gene is TRBD1 (6 bases). This CDR3 is 13 amino acids long. V was pared by 7 bases and J by 6 bases, with 15 bases between. From germline, CDR1 is SGHRS and CDR2 YFSETQ. CDR3 sequence reads: CASDTGSGDTQYF. CDR3 bases: TGCGCCAGCGACACAGGGTCTGGGGATACGCAGTATTTT.

This clonotype turned up a few times. This chain uses TRBV15 with TRBJ1-1; weak D call: TRBD1 (6 bases). Deletions cut 0 bases from V and 8 bases from J, with 10 bases between. Germline V gene sequence: CDR1 LNHNV, CDR2 YYDKDF (reference sequence). The CDR3 has 13 residues. CDR3 in DNA: TGTGCCACCAGCAGAGACAGGGGTCAAGAAGCTTTCTTT. Translating it yields CATSRDRGQEAFF.

This clonotype was observed a handful of times. The V call is TRBV20-1, the J call TRBJ1-5, with D unclear. CDR3 length: 13 residues. Trimming left V 5 bases short and J 7 bases short, with 15 bases between. Germline CDR1 is DFQATT and CDR2 is SNEGSKA (reference sequence). The CDR3 DNA is TGCAGTGCTCTTGTAAAAGGGTTGCAGCCCCAGCATTTT. Protein: CSALVKGLQPQHF.

J is TRBJ2-1 and V is TRBV24-1, with TRBD2 matching over 13 bases. The CDR3 is made up of 15 amino acids. CDR1 KGHDR and CDR2 SFDVKD come from the germline V gene. The V and J ends lost 3 bases and 9 bases, in that order; junction bases with no gene match: 4. CDR3: CATSDTSGGATEQFF. The CDR3 DNA reads TGTGCCACCAGTGATACTAGCGGGGGGGCGACTGAGCAGTTCTTC.

V usage is TRBV9 and J usage is TRBJ2-7; 7 positions agree with TRBD2. CDR3 length: 14 residues. V trimming: 4 bases; J trimming: 2 bases; junction bases outside the gene matches: 6. Germline values: CDR1 SGDLS, CDR2 YYNGEE. CDR3 nucleotide sequence: TGTGCCAGCAGCACCGGGGGGATCCCCTACGAGCAGTACTTC. Residues: CASSTGGIPYEQYF.

Only a few counts were recorded for this clonotype. The CDR3 is CSASVTGSTYNEQFF. CDR3 sequence (DNA): TGCAGTGCTAGTGTAACGGGATCTACCTACAATGAGCAGTTCTTC. The chain carries TRBV20-1 and TRBJ2-1; TRBD2 is a possible D gene (5 bases). The V and J ends lost 3 bases and 2 bases respectively, with 14 bases between them. The CDR3 runs to 15 residues. CDR1 and CDR2 from the germline V gene are DFQATT and SNEGSKA (reference sequence).

V and J are TRBV4-3 and TRBJ2-7; 8 bases are a match to TRBD2. V gave up 2 bases and J gave up 2 bases; unmatched junction bases: 20. The length of the CDR3 is 20 residues. Germline-derived CDR1 and CDR2 are LGHNA and YSLEER. The CDR3 region is CASSQSGVRGSGSWAYEQYF. In nucleotides, the CDR3 is TGCGCCAGCAGCCAAAGCGGGGTACGAGGGAGCGGGAGTTGGGCCTACGAGCAGTACTTC.

The CDR3 protein is CASSTPGTGSHEQYF. DNA for the CDR3: TGTGCCAGCAGTACCCCCGGGACAGGGTCACACGAGCAGTACTTC. The gene calls are TRBV28 and TRBJ2-7; 9 positions match TRBD1. The length of the CDR3 is 15 residues. Germline lookup yields CDR1 MDHEN and CDR2 SYDVKM. V lost 5 bases, J lost 5 bases, and 10 bases stayed unmatched.

The chain is built from TRBV12-3 or TRBV12-4 and TRBJ2-1; the match to TRBD2 covers 7 bases. The CDR3 spans 15 residues. The J segment lost 2 bases and the V segment lost 5 bases, leaving 6 bases of the junction unmatched. For the CDR3, the DNA is TGTGCCAGCAGTCCCCAGCGGGGTACCTACAATGAGCAGTTCTTC. It specifies CASSPQRGTYNEQFF.

This clonotype was recorded a few times. The chain couples TRBV20-1 to TRBJ1-1, with D perhaps TRBD1 (5 bases). The CDR3 is made up of 12 amino acids. The V end lost 4 bases, the J end lost 3 bases, and 9 bases lay between the germline ends. CDR1 DFQATT and CDR2 SNEGSKA come from the germline V gene (reference sequence). This CDR3 reads CSAIREYTEAFF. The CDR3 nucleotides read TGCAGTGCTATCAGGGAGTACACTGAAGCTTTCTTT.

The chain couples TRBV25-1 to TRBJ2-7; D is possibly TRBD1 (6 bases). Germline CDR1 and CDR2: MGHDK and SYGVNS. Trimming pared 10 bases from V and 5 bases from J, leaving 21 bases between. CDR3 length equals 14 residues. CDR3: CAIIPGQKLNEQYF. The CDR3 DNA sequence: TGTGCCATCATCCCAGGACAGAAACTGAACGAGCAGTACTTC.

This chain uses TRBV27 with TRBJ2-7; 7 positions agree with TRBD1. CDR3 length: 15 amino acids. The V segment lost 4 bases and the J segment 0 bases; nucleotides outside the gene matches: 6. CDR1 is MNHEY, CDR2 SMNVEV, per germline (reference sequence). Here the CDR3 reads CASSSDRRRSYEQYF. In nucleotides, the CDR3 is TGTGCCAGCAGTTCGGACAGGAGACGCTCCTACGAGCAGTACTTC.

This clonotype came up a few times. The rearrangement links TRBV11-2 to TRBJ2-7; D possibly matches TRBD1 or TRBD2 (5 bases each). The CDR3 is made up of 12 amino acids. Germline V gene lookup returns CDR1 SGHAT and CDR2 FQNNGV. V was trimmed by 6 bases and J by 2 bases, leaving 8 bases between them. The CDR3 bases are TGTGCCAGCAGAAGGGGACCCTACGAGCAGTACTTC. Protein product: CASRRGPYEQYF.